This T cell receptor (beta chain) was found in a study of T cells after yellow fever vaccination. There are many counts of this clonotype. A single record per CDR3 protein comes from TCRdb applying MiXCR to the 5' RACE reads. The data show approximately 260,000 distinct CDR3 sequences, over 10% seen once. Per the germline V gene, CDR1 is DFQATT and CDR2 is SNEGSKA (reference sequence). This CDR3 region has 14 residues. The ends were cut back, 5 bases at V and 2 bases at J, with 16 bases in the middle. This sequence was found in a man aged 30 to 45 who received the YFV17D yellow fever vaccine. Sequencing used CD4+ T cells sorted from PBMCs, obtained 45 days after the yellow fever booster vaccination. The chain links TRBV20-1 to TRBJ2-7; D perhaps matches TRBD2 (6 bases). CDR3: CSARINGEAYEQYF. The CDR3 region has the DNA TGCAGTGCTCGGATAAATGGGGAGGCCTACGAGCAGTACTTC.